The 11 T cell receptor beta chains presented below share a single source sample, sequenced in a study of CD8 T cells in ankylosing spondylitis. TCRdb fed the 5' RACE reads into MiXCR, producing one record per CDR3 protein. Of about 320,000 distinct CDR3 sequences in the sample, roughly 10% were seen once. Sequencing was carried out using blood, either unsorted or a sorted T cell fraction (not recorded which). These receptors originate from a female donor with ankylosing spondylitis or in good health (not recorded which).

This clonotype was counted ten times or more. V and J are TRBV5-1 and TRBJ1-6; the match to TRBD1 covers 10 bases. This CDR3 has 16 residues. Unmatched junction bases numbered 3, after V lost 3 bases and J lost 3 bases. CDR1 is SGHRS and CDR2 is YFSETQ in the germline V gene. The CDR3 DNA follows: TGCGCCAGCAGCTCCGGGACAGGGGTCTATAATTCACCCCTCCACTTT. Translating it yields CASSSGTGVYNSPLHF.

This clonotype was seen a few times. The V and J genes are TRBV20-1 and TRBJ1-2; TRBD1 might be the D (5 bases). V dropped 0 bases and J dropped 3 bases, with 14 bases sitting between them. Germline loops: CDR1 DFQATT, CDR2 SNEGSKA (reference sequence). The CDR3 contains 15 residues. The CDR3 DNA reads as TGCAGTGCTAGAGATCACGGGCAGGGCGACTATGGCTACACCTTC. Its translation: CSARDHGQGDYGYTF.

The chain combines TRBV20-1 with TRBJ2-7, with D possibly matching TRBD1 (6 bases). Germline CDR1 reads DFQATT; CDR2 reads SNEGSKA (reference sequence). Trimming removed 6 bases from V and 0 bases from J, with 15 bases in between. The CDR3 spans 14 residues. CDR3 sequence (DNA): TGCAGTGCCCTGGGACATGCGAGCTCCTACGAGCAGTACTTC. Translated: CSALGHASSYEQYF.

This clonotype was seen at least ten times. V and J are TRBV12-3 or TRBV12-4 and TRBJ2-7; D might be TRBD1 (7 bases). V lost 4 bases and J 3 bases, leaving 10 bases between the germline ends. The CDR3 consists of 13 residues. The CDR3 DNA reads TGTGCCAGCAGTTCCCAGGGGGGCTACGAGCAGTACTTC. Translating gives CASSSQGGYEQYF.

This clonotype was seen ten or more times. The chain has TRBV5-1 and TRBJ2-4; D is perhaps TRBD1 or TRBD2 (5 bases each). The CDR3 has 14 amino acids. The V gene's germline CDR1 is SGHRS and CDR2 YFSETQ. The V and J ends lost 4 bases and 7 bases respectively, with 15 bases between them. As DNA, the CDR3 is TGCGCCAGCAGCCAAAAAGGGACGCGGAACATTCAGTACTTC. Protein: CASSQKGTRNIQYF.

This clonotype was observed many times. The chain couples TRBV10-2 to TRBJ2-7; 8 bases line up with TRBD1. The germline gives CDR1 WSHSY, CDR2 SAAADI. The trim removed 6 bases at V and 5 bases at J, leaving 9 bases unmatched. The CDR3 runs 14 residues. This CDR3 is CASRIGLDRDEQYF. For the CDR3, the DNA is TGCGCCAGCAGGATAGGGTTGGACAGGGACGAGCAGTACTTC.

This clonotype was counted only a few times. This rearrangement joins TRBV20-1 to TRBJ2-1; D remains unclear. Germline-derived CDR1 and CDR2 are DFQATT and SNEGSKA (reference sequence). The CDR3 consists of 13 residues. The V and J ends lost 5 bases and 1 base respectively, with 9 bases between them. The CDR3: CSASQVSYNEQFF. DNA of the CDR3: TGCAGTGCTTCCCAAGTTTCCTACAATGAGCAGTTCTTC.

The chain joins TRBV20-1 to TRBJ1-5, with 7 positions matching TRBD1. The V gene's germline CDR1 is DFQATT and CDR2 SNEGSKA (reference sequence). The V gene end was trimmed by 6 bases and the J gene end by 4 bases; junction bases not matched to a gene: 15. The CDR3 runs to 16 residues. In DNA form, the CDR3 reads TGCAGTGCCAGGGGGACAGCGATGACCCGGAATCAGCCCCAGCATTTT. The encoded protein is CSARGTAMTRNQPQHF.

The sample holds many counts of this clonotype. V usage is TRBV4-3 and J usage is TRBJ2-3, with D perhaps TRBD2 (6 bases). There are 16 residues in the CDR3. Trimming shortened V by 1 base and J by 4 bases, and 15 bases separated the two germline ends. Germline CDR1 LGHNA, CDR2 YSLEER. The CDR3 spells CASSQGRSGSADTQYF. CDR3 nucleotide sequence: TGCGCCAGCAGCCAAGGAAGATCCGGGAGTGCAGATACGCAGTATTTT.

The chain links TRBV3-1 to TRBJ2-1; D perhaps matches TRBD1 (5 bases). Germline values: CDR1 LGHDT, CDR2 YNNKEL (reference sequence). This CDR3 comprises 13 residues. V lost 2 bases and J 6 bases, leaving 8 bases between the germline ends. CDR3 sequence: CASSQRGSNEQFF. The CDR3, as DNA: TGTGCCAGCAGCCAAAGGGGAAGCAATGAGCAGTTCTTC.

This clonotype came up many times. V and J are TRBV20-1 and TRBJ2-2; D is ambiguous. Germline V lookup: CDR1 DFQATT, CDR2 SNEGSKA (reference sequence). The CDR3 sequence is 14 residues long. The V gene lost 5 bases and the J gene lost 0 bases, with 10 bases spanning the gap. The CDR3 nucleotides are TGCAGTGCTCCCCGGGCCACGAACACCGGGGAGCTGTTTTTT. This gives the protein CSAPRATNTGELFF.